The 6 T cell receptor beta chains in this list originate from one sample, sequenced in a study of CD8 T cells in ankylosing spondylitis. Broader study findings: There was a TCR beta motif, made of roughly eight highly homologous variants, that appeared characteristic of ankylosing spondylitis blood.

Via MiXCR, TCRdb re-called the 5' RACE reads, giving one row per CDR3 protein. The sample yields around 540,000 distinct CDR3 sequences, about 12% seen once. Their cognate antigens are unknown. The material sequenced was blood, either unsorted or a sorted T cell fraction (not recorded which). These receptors were obtained from a male donor with ankylosing spondylitis.

The count of this clonotype is one. This chain links TRBV29-1 with TRBJ1-1; D remains ambiguous. CDR1 SQVTM and CDR2 ANQGSEA come from the germline V gene. The ends were cut back, 3 bases at V and 4 bases at J, with 6 bases in the middle. This CDR3 spans 11 amino acids. CDR3 protein: CSVDGFTEAFF. As DNA, the CDR3 is TGCAGCGTTGACGGCTTCACTGAAGCTTTCTTT.

Many counts were recorded for this clonotype. This CDR3 is CATRGTGTGQPQHF. CDR3 in DNA: TGTGCCACGCGCGGGACAGGGACGGGTCAGCCCCAGCATTTT. V is TRBV27 and J is TRBJ1-5, with 9 bases matching TRBD1. Losses at the gene ends were 10 bases for V and 6 bases for J; bases not matched to a gene: 10. Per the germline V gene, CDR1 is MNHEY and CDR2 is SMNVEV (reference sequence). The CDR3 has 14 amino acids.

This clonotype was seen only a few times. The chain couples TRBV5-8 to TRBJ2-3, with TRBD2 as a possible D gene (6 bases). Per germline, CDR1 SGHTS and CDR2 YDEGEE. Trimming took off 0 bases at V and 1 base at J, with 12 bases between the two ends. This CDR3 contains 16 residues. CDR3 sequence: CASSLAGGVGTDTQYF. CDR3 in DNA: TGTGCCAGCAGCTTGGCAGGCGGGGTTGGCACAGATACGCAGTATTTT.

This clonotype was seen many times. The chain is built from TRBV7-2 and TRBJ1-1, with D maybe TRBD1 (5 bases). Germline assignment: CDR1 SGHTA and CDR2 FQGNSA. V lost 3 bases, J lost 4 bases, and 12 bases lay in between. CDR3 size: 14 residues. The CDR3 region has the DNA TGTGCCAGCAGCTTCAGTCAGGGTGGCACTGAAGCTTTCTTT. Translated: CASSFSQGGTEAFF.

Only a few counts were recorded for this clonotype. The V call is TRBV14, the J call TRBJ1-1, with D uncertain. The germline gives CDR1 SGHDN, CDR2 FVKESK. V dropped 4 bases and J dropped 7 bases, with 13 bases sitting between them. This CDR3 comprises 13 residues. The CDR3 reads CASSPSWSSEAFF. DNA of the CDR3: TGTGCCAGCAGCCCCAGCTGGTCCAGTGAAGCTTTCTTT. The whole variable domain, remainder taken from reference TRBV14 and TRBJ1-1, is EAGVTQFPSHSVIEKGQTVTLRCDPISGHDNLYWYRRVMGKEIKFLLHFVKESKQDESGMPNNRFLAERTGGTYSTLKVQPAELEDSGVYFCASSPSWSSEAFFGQGTRLTVV.

The V and J genes are TRBV18 and TRBJ2-7; the D gene is possibly TRBD2 (6 bases). The CDR3 is 14 amino acids. In germline, CDR1 is KGHSH, CDR2 LQKENI. V gave up 0 bases and J gave up 6 bases, with 12 bases separating them. The CDR3 spells CASSPPTGVPEQYF. DNA for the CDR3: TGTGCCAGCTCACCACCGACGGGGGTTCCCGAGCAGTACTTC. The full variable domain, completed using reference TRBV18 and TRBJ2-7, is NAGVMQNPRHLVRRRGQEARLRCSPMKGHSHVYWYRQLPEEGLKFMVYLQKENIIDESGMPKERFSAEFPKEGPSILRIQQVVRGDSAAYFCASSPPTGVPEQYFGPGTRLTVT.